Each of the 20 T cell receptor beta chains below was sequenced from the same sample in a study of blood T cell repertoires in COVID-19. Clones were read by immunoSEQ multiplex PCR, and TCRdb kept only the in-frame ones, dropping some. The table records some 270,000 clones, 70% to 90% of them present only once. Source material: PBMCs or T cells enriched from blood (not recorded which). These TCRs come from a woman in her twenties or thirties who had recovered from COVID-19.

The chain carries TRBV7-9 and TRBJ1-6, with 8 bases that match TRBD1. There are 19 residues in the CDR3. Germline CDR1 is SEHNR and CDR2 is FQNEAQ (reference sequence). Germline trimming cut 0 bases from V and 4 bases from J; bases unmatched to any gene: 11. The DNA of the CDR3 is TGTGCCAGCAGCTTAGCTTCCTCACTCAGGGGGCGATATAATTCACCCCTCCACTTT. It yields the protein CASSLASSLRGRYNSPLHF. The complete variable domain, with remaining parts taken from reference TRBV7-9 and TRBJ1-6, reads DTGVSQNPRHKITKRGQNVTFRCDPISEHNRLYWYRQTLGQGPEFLTYFQNEAQLEKSRLLSDRFSAERPKGSFSTLEIQRTEQGDSAMYLCASSLASSLRGRYNSPLHFGNGTRLTVT.

The genes are TRBV30 and TRBJ2-3; TRBD1 matches 9 bases. The CDR3 spans 16 residues. Germline CDR1 GTSNPN, CDR2 SVGIG (reference sequence). V was clipped by 1 base and J by 3 bases; unmatched bases: 8. The CDR3 here is CAWSGGTGRRTDTQYF. The DNA for the CDR3 is TGTGCCTGGAGTGGGGGGACAGGGAGAAGGACAGATACGCAGTATTTT.

The chain joins TRBV7-6 to TRBJ2-3; 7 bases line up with TRBD1. The germline CDR1 and CDR2 sequences are SGHVS and FNYEAQ. The CDR3 is made up of 15 amino acids. V lost 5 bases and J lost 3; bases outside the gene matches: 8. The CDR3 DNA reads TGTGCCAGCAGCGCGTACAGGGGTATTACAGATACGCAGTATTTT. This translates into CASSAYRGITDTQYF.

The V and J genes are TRBV6-5 and TRBJ1-3; D unresolved. The CDR3 extends over 14 amino acids. The ends were cut back, 6 bases at V and 0 bases at J, with 9 bases in the middle. Germline CDR1 and CDR2: MNHEY and SVGAGI. The CDR3 region is CASSQRNSGNTIYF. The CDR3 DNA sequence: TGTGCCAGCAGCCAGCGGAACTCTGGAAACACCATATATTTT.

The genes are TRBV5-1 and TRBJ1-2; 9 nucleotides line up with TRBD1. V trimming: 0 bases; J trimming: 7 bases; junction bases outside the gene matches: 19. The V gene's germline CDR1 is SGHRS and CDR2 YFSETQ. The CDR3 consists of 19 residues. CDR3: CASSLAGLPGETGGSGYTF. The CDR3 coding sequence is TGCGCCAGCAGCTTGGCCGGCCTGCCCGGGGAGACAGGGGGTTCTGGCTACACCTTC.

The chain is built from TRBV6-5 and TRBJ1-4; D remains unclear. Germline V gene lookup returns CDR1 MNHEY and CDR2 SVGAGI. The V end was cut by 5 bases, the J end by 8 bases, with 9 bases between. This CDR3 spans 12 amino acids. CDR3 region: CASSTAEEKLFF. The DNA for the CDR3 is TGTGCCAGCAGTACAGCGGAAGAAAAACTGTTTTTT.

V usage is TRBV28 and J usage is TRBJ2-7; the match to TRBD1 covers 9 bases. The CDR3 is 15 residues long. Germline V gene lookup returns CDR1 MDHEN and CDR2 SYDVKM. V lost 7 bases and J lost 5; bases outside the gene matches: 12. This CDR3 reads CASNEPGQGYDEQYF. As DNA, the CDR3 is TGTGCCAGCAATGAACCGGGACAGGGCTACGACGAGCAGTACTTC. Full variable domain (rest looked up from reference TRBV28 and TRBJ2-7): DVKVTQSSRYLVKRTGEKVFLECVQDMDHENMFWYRQDPGLGLRLIYFSYDVKMKEKGDIPEGYSVSREKKERFSLILESASTNQTSMYLCASNEPGQGYDEQYFGPGTRLTVT.

The gene calls are TRBV28 and TRBJ2-1; 11 positions match TRBD2. This CDR3 is built from 16 residues. Germline CDR1 reads MDHEN; CDR2 reads SYDVKM. The V gene end was trimmed by 6 bases and the J gene end by 10 bases; junction bases not matched to a gene: 14. DNA of the CDR3: TGTGCCAGCAGCCCTCTGATGACTAGCGGGGCGGAGGAGCAGTTCTTC. The encoded protein is CASSPLMTSGAEEQFF.

The rearrangement joins TRBV9 to TRBJ1-2, with a tentative D call TRBD1 (5 bases). Germline V gene lookup returns CDR1 SGDLS and CDR2 YYNGEE. CDR3 length: 15 amino acids. V lost 3 bases and J 13 bases, leaving 25 bases between the germline ends. For the CDR3, the DNA is TGTGCCAGCAGCGCCCTAGGGGCAGGGATAGTAGCGGGCACCTTC. It yields the protein CASSALGAGIVAGTF. The full variable domain, its missing parts supplied by reference TRBV9 and TRBJ1-2, is DSGVTQTPKHLITATGQRVTLRCSPRSGDLSVYWYQQSLDQGLQFLIQYYNGEERAKGNILERFSAQQFPDLHSELNLSSLELGDSALYFCASSALGAGIVAGTFGSGTRLTVV.

The CDR3 nucleotides are TGTGCCAGCAGTCGACAGGGTGGAACAGATACGCAGTATTTT. The encoded protein is CASSRQGGTDTQYF. The rearrangement joins TRBV7-9 to TRBJ2-3, with 7 positions matching TRBD1. From germline, CDR1 is SEHNR and CDR2 FQNEAQ (reference sequence). The CDR3 length is 14 residues. V was clipped by 6 bases and J by 3 bases; unmatched bases: 6.

The chain employs TRBV7-9 and TRBJ1-4; 9 bases line up with TRBD1. Germline CDR1 reads SEHNR; CDR2 reads FQNEAQ (reference sequence). The ends lost 0 bases at V and 5 bases at J; junction bases unmatched: 1. The CDR3 is 15 amino acids. CDR3 bases: TGTGCCAGCAGCTTAGCGACAGGGGGGAATGAAAAACTGTTTTTT. It is translated as CASSLATGGNEKLFF.

The genes are TRBV7-9 and TRBJ1-6; 7 bases are shared with TRBD1. V shed 1 base, J shed 8 bases, and the junction held 5 bases outside the gene matches. CDR3 size: 15 residues. In germline, CDR1 is SEHNR, CDR2 FQNEAQ (reference sequence). CDR3 protein: CASSLGQGEDSPLHF. As DNA, the CDR3 is TGTGCCAGCAGCTTAGGTCAGGGGGAGGATTCACCCCTCCACTTT.

The table lists this clone with a count of one. The chain uses TRBV7-2 and TRBJ1-4; 8 bases are shared with TRBD1. Unmatched junction bases numbered 6, after V lost 5 bases and J lost 7 bases. Germline lookup yields CDR1 SGHTA and CDR2 FQGNSA. The CDR3 loop spans 14 amino acids. The CDR3: CASSPDRVGEKLFF. CDR3 in DNA: TGTGCCAGCAGCCCGGACAGGGTCGGTGAAAAACTGTTTTTT.

The chain combines TRBV3-1 (or the pseudogene TRBV3-2) with TRBJ2-2; 12 nucleotides align to TRBD1. The CDR3 has 16 amino acids. Germline V gene sequence: CDR1 LGHDT, CDR2 YNNKEL (reference sequence). The ends lost 4 bases at V and 3 bases at J; junction bases unmatched: 3. The CDR3 loop reads CASSLGTGGDTGELFF. CDR3 bases: TGTGCCAGCAGCCTCGGGACAGGGGGCGACACCGGGGAGCTGTTTTTT.

The chain uses TRBV19 and TRBJ2-7, with D perhaps matching TRBD1 (5 bases). The V end was cut by 7 bases, the J end by 5 bases, with 15 bases between. The CDR3 totals 13 residues. CDR1 is LNHDA, CDR2 SQIVND, per germline (reference sequence). The CDR3 spells CASTPTAGNEQYF. In DNA, the CDR3 is TGTGCCAGTACCCCGACGGCAGGGAACGAGCAGTACTTC.

The chain carries TRBV5-1 and TRBJ1-1, with a weak D call TRBD1 (6 bases). Germline loops: CDR1 SGHRS, CDR2 YFSETQ. The V end was cut by 2 bases, the J end by 9 bases, with 14 bases between. This CDR3 comprises 13 residues. The CDR3 nucleotides are TGCGCCAGCAGCTTAAGACAGGAGAGAAAAGCTTTCTTT. It translates to CASSLRQERKAFF. The full variable domain, rest sourced from reference TRBV5-1 and TRBJ1-1, is KAGVTQTPRYLIKTRGQQVTLSCSPISGHRSVSWYQQTPGQGLQFLFEYFSETQRNKGNFPGRFSGRQFSNSRSEMNVSTLELGDSALYLCASSLRQERKAFFGQGTRLTVV.

This chain links TRBV1 with TRBJ2-3; the table's TRBD2 call for D was not verified on the DNA. TRBV1 is a known pseudogene. The CDR3 extends over 16 amino acids. CDR3 in DNA: TGCACCAGCAGCCAAGGACTAGCGGGGGTCACAGATACGCAGTATTTT. Amino acids: CTSSQGLAGVTDTQYF.

The chain employs TRBV27 and TRBJ2-5; 7 bases are shared with TRBD1. Germline V gene data show CDR1 as MNHEY and CDR2 as SMNVEV (reference sequence). V gave up 6 bases and J gave up 3 bases; unmatched junction bases: 1. The CDR3 length is 12 residues. The CDR3 here is CASSDREETQYF. CDR3 nucleotides: TGTGCCAGCAGCGACAGGGAAGAGACCCAGTACTTC.

The chain recombines TRBV7-9 with TRBJ2-3; TRBD1 matches at 10 bases. V shed 5 bases and J 5 bases; nucleotides not matched to a gene: 4. Germline V gene data show CDR1 as SEHNR and CDR2 as FQNEAQ (reference sequence). CDR3 length: 14 residues. The CDR3 coding sequence is TGTGCCAGCAGCGCCCGGACAGGGGGAGATACGCAGTATTTT. This translates into CASSARTGGDTQYF.

The chain is built from TRBV29-1 and TRBJ1-1, with D possibly TRBD1 on 6 matching bases. The CDR3 has 15 amino acids. From germline, CDR1 is SQVTM and CDR2 ANQGSEA. V was pared by 7 bases and J by 2 bases, with 20 bases between. In DNA, the CDR3 is TGCAGCGCGGGAGGGGGAGGGGGGATAAACACTGAAGCTTTCTTT. Translation: CSAGGGGGINTEAFF.